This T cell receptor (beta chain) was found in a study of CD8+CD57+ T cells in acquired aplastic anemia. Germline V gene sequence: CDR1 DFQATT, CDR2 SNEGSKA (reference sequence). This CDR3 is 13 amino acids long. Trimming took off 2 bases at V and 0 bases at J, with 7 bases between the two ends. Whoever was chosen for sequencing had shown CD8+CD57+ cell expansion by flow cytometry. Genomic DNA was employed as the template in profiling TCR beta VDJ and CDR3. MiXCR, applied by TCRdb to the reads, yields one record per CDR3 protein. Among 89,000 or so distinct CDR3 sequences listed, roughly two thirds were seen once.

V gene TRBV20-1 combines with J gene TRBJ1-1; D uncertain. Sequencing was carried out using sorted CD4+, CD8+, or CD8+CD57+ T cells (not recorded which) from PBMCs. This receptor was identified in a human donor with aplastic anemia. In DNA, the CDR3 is TGCAGTGCTAGACCCAGAATGAACACTGAAGCTTTCTTT. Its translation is CSARPRMNTEAFF.